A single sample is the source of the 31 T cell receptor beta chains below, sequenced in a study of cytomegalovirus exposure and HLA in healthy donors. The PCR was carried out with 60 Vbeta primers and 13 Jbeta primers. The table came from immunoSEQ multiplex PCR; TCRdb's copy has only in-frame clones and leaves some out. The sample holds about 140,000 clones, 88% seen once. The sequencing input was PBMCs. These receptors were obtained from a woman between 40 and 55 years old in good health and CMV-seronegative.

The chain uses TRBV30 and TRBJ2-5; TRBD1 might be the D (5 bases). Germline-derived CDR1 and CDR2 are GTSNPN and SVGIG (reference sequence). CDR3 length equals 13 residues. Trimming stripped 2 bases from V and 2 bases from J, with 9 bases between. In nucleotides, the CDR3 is TGTGCCTGGAGTCCAGGGCTTCAAGAGACCCAGTACTTC. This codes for CAWSPGLQETQYF. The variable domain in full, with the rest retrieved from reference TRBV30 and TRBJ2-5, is SQTIHQWPATLVQPVGSPLSLECTVEGTSNPNLYWYRQAAGRGLQLLFYSVGIGQISSEVPQNLSASRPQDRQFILSSKKLLLSDSGFYLCAWSPGLQETQYFGPGTRLLVL.

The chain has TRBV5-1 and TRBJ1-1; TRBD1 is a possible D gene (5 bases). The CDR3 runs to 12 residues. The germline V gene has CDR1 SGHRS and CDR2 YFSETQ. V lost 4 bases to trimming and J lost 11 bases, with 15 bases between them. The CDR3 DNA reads TGCGCCAGCAGCCTCGGGGGGAAGGCTGCTTTCTTT. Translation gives CASSLGGKAAFF.

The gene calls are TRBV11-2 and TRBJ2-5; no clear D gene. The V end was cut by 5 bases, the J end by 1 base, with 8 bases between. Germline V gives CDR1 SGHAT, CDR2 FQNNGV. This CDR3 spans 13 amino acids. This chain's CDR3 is CASSPWAQETQYF. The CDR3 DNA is TGTGCCAGCAGCCCCTGGGCCCAAGAGACCCAGTACTTC.

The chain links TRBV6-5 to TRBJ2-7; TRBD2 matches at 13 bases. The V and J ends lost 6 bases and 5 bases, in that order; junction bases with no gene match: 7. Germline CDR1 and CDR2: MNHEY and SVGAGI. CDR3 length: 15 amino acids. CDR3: CASSLGLAGTHEQYF. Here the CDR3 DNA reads TGTGCCAGCAGCCTGGGACTAGCGGGAACGCACGAGCAGTACTTC.

CDR3 protein: CASSPIDRAFYGYTF. DNA of the CDR3: TGTGCCAGCAGCCCAATTGACAGGGCTTTCTATGGCTACACCTTC. The J gene is TRBJ1-2, the V gene TRBV5-6; 7 nucleotides line up with TRBD1. The CDR3 runs to 15 residues. V dropped 4 bases and J dropped 4; count of bases not matched to a gene: 10. Germline assignment: CDR1 SGHDT and CDR2 YYEEEE.

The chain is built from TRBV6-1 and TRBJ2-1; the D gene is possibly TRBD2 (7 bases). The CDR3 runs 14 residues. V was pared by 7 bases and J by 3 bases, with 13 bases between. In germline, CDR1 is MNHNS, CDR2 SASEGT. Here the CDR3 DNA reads TGTGCCAGCACCCGCGGGGGCCTCTACAATGAGCAGTTCTTC. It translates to CASTRGGLYNEQFF.

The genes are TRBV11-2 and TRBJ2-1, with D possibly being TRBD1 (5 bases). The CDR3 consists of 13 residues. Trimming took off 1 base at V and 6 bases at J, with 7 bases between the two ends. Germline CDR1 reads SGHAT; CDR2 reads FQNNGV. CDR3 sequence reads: CASSLGGGNEQFF. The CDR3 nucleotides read TGTGCCAGCAGCTTAGGGGGCGGCAATGAGCAGTTCTTC.

CDR3 sequence reads: CASSHARATGELFF. CDR3 bases: TGTGCCAGCAGCCATGCCCGAGCCACCGGGGAGCTGTTTTTT. This chain uses TRBV11-3 with TRBJ2-2; D is unclear. The CDR3 covers 14 residues. Germline loops: CDR1 SGHNT, CDR2 YENEEA. V was clipped by 5 bases and J by 4 bases, with 11 bases between them.

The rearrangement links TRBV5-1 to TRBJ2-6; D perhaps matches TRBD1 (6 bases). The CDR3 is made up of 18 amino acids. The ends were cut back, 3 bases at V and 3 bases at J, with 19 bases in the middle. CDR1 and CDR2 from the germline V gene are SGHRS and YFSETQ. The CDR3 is CASSSDTGSWGGANVLTF. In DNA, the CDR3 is TGCGCCAGCAGCTCCGATACAGGGTCGTGGGGTGGGGCCAACGTCCTGACTTTC.

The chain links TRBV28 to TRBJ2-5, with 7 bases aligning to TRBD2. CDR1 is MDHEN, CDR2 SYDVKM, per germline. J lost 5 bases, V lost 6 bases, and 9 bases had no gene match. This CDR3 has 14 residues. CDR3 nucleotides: TGTGCCAGCAGGGGTGGGGGGGACTCTGAGACCCAGTACTTC. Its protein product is CASRGGGDSETQYF.

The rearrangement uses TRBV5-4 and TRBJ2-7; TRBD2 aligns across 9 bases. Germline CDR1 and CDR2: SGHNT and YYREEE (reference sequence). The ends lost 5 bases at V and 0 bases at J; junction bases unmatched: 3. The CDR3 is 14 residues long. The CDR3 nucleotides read TGTGCCAGCAGTTCTAGCGGGAACTCCTACGAGCAGTACTTC. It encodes CASSSSGNSYEQYF.

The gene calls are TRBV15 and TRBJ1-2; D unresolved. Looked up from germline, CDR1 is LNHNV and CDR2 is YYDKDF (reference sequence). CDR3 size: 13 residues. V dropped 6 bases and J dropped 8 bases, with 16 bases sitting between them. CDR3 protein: CATSPVRASGYTF. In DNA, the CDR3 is TGTGCCACCAGTCCCGTGCGGGCGAGCGGCTACACCTTC. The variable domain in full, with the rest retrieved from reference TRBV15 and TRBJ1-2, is DAMVIQNPRYQVTQFGKPVTLSCSQTLNHNVMYWYQQKSSQAPKLLFHYYDKDFNNEADTPDNFQSRRPNTSFCFLDIRSPGLGDTAMYLCATSPVRASGYTFGSGTRLTVV.

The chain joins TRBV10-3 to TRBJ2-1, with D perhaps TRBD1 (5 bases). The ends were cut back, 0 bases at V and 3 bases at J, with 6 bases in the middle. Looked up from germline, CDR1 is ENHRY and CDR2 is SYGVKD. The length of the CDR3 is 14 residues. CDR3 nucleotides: TGTGCCATCAGTGAGTCCGACAGCTACAATGAGCAGTTCTTC. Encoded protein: CAISESDSYNEQFF.

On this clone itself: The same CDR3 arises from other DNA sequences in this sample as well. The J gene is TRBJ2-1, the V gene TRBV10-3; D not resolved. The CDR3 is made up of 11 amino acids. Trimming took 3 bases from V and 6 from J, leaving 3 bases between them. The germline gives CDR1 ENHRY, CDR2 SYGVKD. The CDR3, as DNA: TGTGCCATCAGTGAAGCCAATGAGCAGTTCTTC. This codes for CAISEANEQFF.

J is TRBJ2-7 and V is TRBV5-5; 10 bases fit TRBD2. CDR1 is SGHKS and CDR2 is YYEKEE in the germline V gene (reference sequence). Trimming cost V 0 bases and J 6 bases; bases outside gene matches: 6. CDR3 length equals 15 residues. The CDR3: CASSLGPSGRREQYF. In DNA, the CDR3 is TGTGCCAGCAGCTTGGGCCCTAGCGGGAGACGCGAGCAGTACTTC.

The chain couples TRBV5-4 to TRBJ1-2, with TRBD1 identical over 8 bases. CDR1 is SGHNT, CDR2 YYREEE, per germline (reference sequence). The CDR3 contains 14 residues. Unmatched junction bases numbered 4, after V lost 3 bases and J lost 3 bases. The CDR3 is CASSWGTGYYGYTF. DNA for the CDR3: TGTGCCAGCAGCTGGGGGACAGGCTACTATGGCTACACCTTC.

CDR3 sequence reads: CAISESGTGNQPQHF. Written as DNA, the CDR3 is TGTGCCATCAGTGAGTCGGGGACAGGGAATCAGCCCCAGCATTTT. The chain recombines TRBV10-3 with TRBJ1-5; 9 bases are shared with TRBD1. V lost 0 bases and J lost 4; bases outside the gene matches: 1. Germline loops: CDR1 ENHRY, CDR2 SYGVKD. The length of the CDR3 is 15 residues.

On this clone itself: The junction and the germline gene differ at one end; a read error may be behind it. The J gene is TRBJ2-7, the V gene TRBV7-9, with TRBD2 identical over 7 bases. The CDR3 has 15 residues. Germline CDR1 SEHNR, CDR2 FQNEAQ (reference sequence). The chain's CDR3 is CSSSLGGGLSYEQYF. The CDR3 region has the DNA TGTTCCAGCAGCTTGGGGGGGGGACTTTCCTACGAGCAGTACTTC.

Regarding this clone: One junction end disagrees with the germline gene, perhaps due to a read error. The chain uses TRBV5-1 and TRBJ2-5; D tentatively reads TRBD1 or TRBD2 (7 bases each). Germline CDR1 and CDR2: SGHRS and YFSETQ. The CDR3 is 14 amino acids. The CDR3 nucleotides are TGCGCCACCAGCAGGGGGGGGAACCAAGAGACCCAGTACTTC. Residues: CATSRGGNQETQYF.

The CDR3: CASSPLTGGVGELFF. The DNA of the CDR3 is TGCGCCAGCAGCCCCCTGACAGGGGGGGTCGGGGAGCTGTTTTTT. V and J are TRBV5-1 and TRBJ2-2, with 9 positions matching TRBD1. The CDR3 totals 15 residues. V shed 4 bases, J shed 7 bases, and the junction held 8 bases outside the gene matches. The germline V gene encodes CDR1 SGHRS and CDR2 YFSETQ.

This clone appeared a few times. The CDR3 sequence: CASSPQGLNTEAFF. CDR3 DNA: TGTGCCAGCAGCCCACAGGGGTTGAACACTGAAGCTTTCTTT. V gene TRBV5-4 combines with J gene TRBJ1-1, with 7 bases identical to TRBD1. V shed 4 bases and J 0 bases; nucleotides not matched to a gene: 3. CDR3 length equals 14 residues. Germline V lookup: CDR1 SGHNT, CDR2 YYREEE (reference sequence).

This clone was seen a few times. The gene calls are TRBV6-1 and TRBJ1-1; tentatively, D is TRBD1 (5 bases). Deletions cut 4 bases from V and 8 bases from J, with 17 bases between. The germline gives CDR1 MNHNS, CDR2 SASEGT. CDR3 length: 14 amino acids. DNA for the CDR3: TGTGCCAGCAGTGGGAGGACACTTGGAGGGGAAGCTTTCTTT. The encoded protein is CASSGRTLGGEAFF.

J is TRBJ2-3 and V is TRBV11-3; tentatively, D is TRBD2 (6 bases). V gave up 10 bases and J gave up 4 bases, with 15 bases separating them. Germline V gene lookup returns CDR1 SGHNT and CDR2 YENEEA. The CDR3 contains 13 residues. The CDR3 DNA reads TGTGCCACCTCGGGAGTGGTAGCAGATACGCAGTATTTT. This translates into CATSGVVADTQYF.

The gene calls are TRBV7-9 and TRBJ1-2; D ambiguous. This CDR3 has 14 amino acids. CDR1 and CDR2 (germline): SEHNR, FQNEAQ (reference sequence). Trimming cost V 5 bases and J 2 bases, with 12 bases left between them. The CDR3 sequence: CASSLFDGNYGYTF. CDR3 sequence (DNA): TGTGCCAGCAGCCTCTTTGACGGGAACTATGGCTACACCTTC.

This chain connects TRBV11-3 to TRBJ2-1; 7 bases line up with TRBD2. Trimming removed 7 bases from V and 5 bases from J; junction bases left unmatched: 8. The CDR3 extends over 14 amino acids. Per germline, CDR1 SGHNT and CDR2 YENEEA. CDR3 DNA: TGTGCCAGCACCAATCAGGCGGGGGACAATGAGCAGTTCTTC. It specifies CASTNQAGDNEQFF.

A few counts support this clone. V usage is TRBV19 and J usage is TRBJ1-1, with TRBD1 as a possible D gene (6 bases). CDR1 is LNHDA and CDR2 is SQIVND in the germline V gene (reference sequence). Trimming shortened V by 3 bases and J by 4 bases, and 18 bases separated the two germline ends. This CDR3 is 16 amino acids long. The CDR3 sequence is CASSIPYTGRSTEAFF. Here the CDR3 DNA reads TGTGCCAGTAGTATCCCGTACACAGGGCGAAGCACTGAAGCTTTCTTT.

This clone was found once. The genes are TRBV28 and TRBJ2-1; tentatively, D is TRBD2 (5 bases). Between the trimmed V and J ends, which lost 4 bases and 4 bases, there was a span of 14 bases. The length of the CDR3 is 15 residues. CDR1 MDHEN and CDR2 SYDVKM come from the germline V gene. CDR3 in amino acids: CASSSPGLLYNEQFF. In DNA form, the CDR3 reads TGTGCCAGCAGTTCCCCCGGACTCCTATACAATGAGCAGTTCTTC.

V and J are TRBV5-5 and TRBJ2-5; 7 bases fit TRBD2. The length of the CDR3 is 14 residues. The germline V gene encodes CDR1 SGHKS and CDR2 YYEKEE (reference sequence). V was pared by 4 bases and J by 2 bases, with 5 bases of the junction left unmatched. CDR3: CASSPGTKQETQYF. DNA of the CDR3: TGTGCCAGCAGCCCCGGGACTAAGCAAGAGACCCAGTACTTC.

CDR3 amino acids: CASSLPGGANTEAFF. CDR3 coding DNA: TGTGCCAGCAGTCTCCCTGGAGGGGCTAACACTGAAGCTTTCTTT. V gene TRBV25-1 combines with J gene TRBJ1-1; maybe TRBD1 (5 bases). Germline assignment: CDR1 MGHDK and CDR2 SYGVNS. CDR3 size: 15 residues. Trimming pared 5 bases from V and 2 bases from J, leaving 15 bases between.

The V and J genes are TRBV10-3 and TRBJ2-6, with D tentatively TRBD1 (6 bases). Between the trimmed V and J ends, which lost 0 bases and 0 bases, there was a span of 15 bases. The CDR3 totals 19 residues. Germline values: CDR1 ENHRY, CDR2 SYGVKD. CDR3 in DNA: TGTGCCATCAGTGAGTCGGGGGCCTTGAGATCCTCTGGGGCCAACGTCCTGACTTTC. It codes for CAISESGALRSSGANVLTF.

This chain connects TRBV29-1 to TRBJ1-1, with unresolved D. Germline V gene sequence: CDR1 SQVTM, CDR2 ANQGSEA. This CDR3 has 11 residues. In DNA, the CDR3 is TGCACCGCCTCGGGGAACACTGAAGCTTTCTTT. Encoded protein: CTASGNTEAFF. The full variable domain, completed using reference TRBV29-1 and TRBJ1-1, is SAVISQKPSRDICQRGTSLTIQCQVDSQVTMMFWYRQQPGQSLTLIATANQGSEATYESGFVIDKFPISRPNLTFSTLTVSNMSPEDSSIYLCTASGNTEAFFGQGTRLTVV.